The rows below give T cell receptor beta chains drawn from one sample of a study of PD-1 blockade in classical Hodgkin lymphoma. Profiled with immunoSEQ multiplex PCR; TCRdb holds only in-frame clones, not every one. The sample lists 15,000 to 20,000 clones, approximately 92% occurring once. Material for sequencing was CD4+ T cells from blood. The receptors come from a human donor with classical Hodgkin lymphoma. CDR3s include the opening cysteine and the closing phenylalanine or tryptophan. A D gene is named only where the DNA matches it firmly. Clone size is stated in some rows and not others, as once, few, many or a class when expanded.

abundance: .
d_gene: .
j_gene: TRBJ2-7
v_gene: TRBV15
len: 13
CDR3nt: TGTGCCACCAGCAGAGATAGGGGTGACGAGCAGTACTTC
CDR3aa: CATSRDRGDEQYF

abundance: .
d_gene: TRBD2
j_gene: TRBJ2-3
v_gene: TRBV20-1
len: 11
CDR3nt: TGCGGAGGTAGCGGGACAGATACGCAGTATTTT
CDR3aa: CGGSGTDTQYF

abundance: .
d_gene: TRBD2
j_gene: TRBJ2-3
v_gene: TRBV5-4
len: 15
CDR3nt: TGTGCCAGCAGCTTGGAGGGAGGGCCAACAGATACGCAGTATTTT
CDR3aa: CASSLEGGPTDTQYF

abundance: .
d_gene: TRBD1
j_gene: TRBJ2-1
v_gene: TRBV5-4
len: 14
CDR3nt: TGTGCCAGCAGTAAAGGGACAGGGGGCAATGAGCAGTTCTTC
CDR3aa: CASSKGTGGNEQFF

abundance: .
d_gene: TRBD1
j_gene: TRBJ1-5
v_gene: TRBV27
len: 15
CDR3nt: TGTGCCAGCAGTCGACAGGGAAATAGCAATCAGCCCCAGCATTTT
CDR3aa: CASSRQGNSNQPQHF

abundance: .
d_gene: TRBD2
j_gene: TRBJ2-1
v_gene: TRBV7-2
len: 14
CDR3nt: TGTGCCAGCAGCCTAGCGGCTACATACAATGAGCAGTTCTTC
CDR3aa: CASSLAATYNEQFF

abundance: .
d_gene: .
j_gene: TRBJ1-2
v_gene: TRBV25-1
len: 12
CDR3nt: TGTGCCACCCTGTCACAGGGAGGCGGCTACACCTTC
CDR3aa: CATLSQGGGYTF

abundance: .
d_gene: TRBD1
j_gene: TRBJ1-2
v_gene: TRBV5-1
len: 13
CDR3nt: TGCGCCAGCAGCTTGGAGGGGGCAAGCGGCTACACCTTC
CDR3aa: CASSLEGASGYTF

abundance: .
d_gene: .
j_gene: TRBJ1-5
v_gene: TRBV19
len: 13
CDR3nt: TGTGCCAGTAGTGTGAGGCTCAATCAGCCCCAGCATTTT
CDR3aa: CASSVRLNQPQHF

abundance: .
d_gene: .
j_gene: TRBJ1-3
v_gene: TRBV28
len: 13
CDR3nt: TGTGCCAGCAGTCCGACAGACAGAAACACCATATATTTT
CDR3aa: CASSPTDRNTIYF

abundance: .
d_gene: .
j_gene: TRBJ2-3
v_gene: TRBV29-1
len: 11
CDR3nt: TGCAGCGTTGAGCCCACAGATACGCAGTATTTT
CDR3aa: CSVEPTDTQYF

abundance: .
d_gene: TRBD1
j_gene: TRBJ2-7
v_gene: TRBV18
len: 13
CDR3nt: TGTGCCAGCTCACCTCAGGGGGATTACGAGCAGTACTTC
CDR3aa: CASSPQGDYEQYF

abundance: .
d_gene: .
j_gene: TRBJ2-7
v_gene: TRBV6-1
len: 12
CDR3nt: TGTGCCAGCAGTGGCCCACCCTACGAGCAGTACTTC
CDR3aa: CASSGPPYEQYF

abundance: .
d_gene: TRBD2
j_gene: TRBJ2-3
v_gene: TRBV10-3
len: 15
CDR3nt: TGTGCCATCAGTGGCGCGGGGGGGCACACAGATACGCAGTATTTT
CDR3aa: CAISGAGGHTDTQYF

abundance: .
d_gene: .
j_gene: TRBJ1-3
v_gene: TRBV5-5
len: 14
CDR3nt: TGTGCCAGCAGCTTGGCCGCCAGGGCGAACACCATATATTTT
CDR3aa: CASSLAARANTIYF

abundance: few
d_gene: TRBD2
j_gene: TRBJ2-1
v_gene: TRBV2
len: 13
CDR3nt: TGTGCCAGCAAAGCGGGAGGGCCCAATGAGCAGTTCTTC
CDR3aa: CASKAGGPNEQFF

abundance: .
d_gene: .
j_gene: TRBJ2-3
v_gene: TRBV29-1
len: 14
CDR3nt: TGCAGCGCCCACGACAGGCCGCCACTAGATACGCAGTATTTT
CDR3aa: CSAHDRPPLDTQYF

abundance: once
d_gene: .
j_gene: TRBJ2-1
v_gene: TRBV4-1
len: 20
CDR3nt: TGCGCCAGCAGCCAAGACGCGCGGGGGACATTCGCCAATCCTAACAATGAGCAGTTCTTC
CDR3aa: CASSQDARGTFANPNNEQFF

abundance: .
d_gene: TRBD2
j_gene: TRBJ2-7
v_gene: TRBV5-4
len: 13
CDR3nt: TGTGCCAGCAGGGGACTAGCGGGAAACGAGCAGTACTTC
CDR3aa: CASRGLAGNEQYF

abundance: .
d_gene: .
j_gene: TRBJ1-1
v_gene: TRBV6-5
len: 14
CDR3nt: TGTGCCAGCAGTTACTCGACAGAGCATACTGAAGCTTTCTTT
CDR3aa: CASSYSTEHTEAFF

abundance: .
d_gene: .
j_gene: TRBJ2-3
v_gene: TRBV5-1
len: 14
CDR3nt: TGCGCCAGCAGCTTGGTGGCTGGCACAGATACGCAGTATTTT
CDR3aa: CASSLVAGTDTQYF

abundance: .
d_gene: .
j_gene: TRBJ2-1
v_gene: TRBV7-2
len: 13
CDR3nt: TGTGCCAGCAGAGAAACACCGTACAATGAGCAGTTCTTC
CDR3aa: CASRETPYNEQFF

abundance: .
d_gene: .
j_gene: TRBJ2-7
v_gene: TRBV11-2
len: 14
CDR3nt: TGTGCCAGCAGCTTAGTGGGGGACTTCTACGAGCAGTACTTC
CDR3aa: CASSLVGDFYEQYF

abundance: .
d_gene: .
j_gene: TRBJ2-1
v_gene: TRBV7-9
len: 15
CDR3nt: TGTGCCAGCAGCTTAGATGAGCGGCTCCACAATGAGCAGTTCTTC
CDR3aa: CASSLDERLHNEQFF

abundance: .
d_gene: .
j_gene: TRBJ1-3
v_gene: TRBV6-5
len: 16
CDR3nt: TGTGCCAGCAGTTACAACCACCCAAGCTCTGGAAACACCATATATTTT
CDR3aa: CASSYNHPSSGNTIYF

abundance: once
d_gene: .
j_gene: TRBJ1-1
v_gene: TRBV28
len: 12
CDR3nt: TGTGCCAGCAAAGAGCTTGGGGCTGAAGCTTTCTTT
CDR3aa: CASKELGAEAFF

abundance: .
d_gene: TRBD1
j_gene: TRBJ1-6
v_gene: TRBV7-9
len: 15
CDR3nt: TGTGCCAGCAGCTTAGCGACAGGGGGACACTCACCCCTCCACTTT
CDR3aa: CASSLATGGHSPLHF

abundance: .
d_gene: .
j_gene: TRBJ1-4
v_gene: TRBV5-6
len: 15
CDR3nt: TGTGCCAGCAGCTTGGCGGCTTACCGTAATGAAAAACTGTTTTTT
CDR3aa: CASSLAAYRNEKLFF